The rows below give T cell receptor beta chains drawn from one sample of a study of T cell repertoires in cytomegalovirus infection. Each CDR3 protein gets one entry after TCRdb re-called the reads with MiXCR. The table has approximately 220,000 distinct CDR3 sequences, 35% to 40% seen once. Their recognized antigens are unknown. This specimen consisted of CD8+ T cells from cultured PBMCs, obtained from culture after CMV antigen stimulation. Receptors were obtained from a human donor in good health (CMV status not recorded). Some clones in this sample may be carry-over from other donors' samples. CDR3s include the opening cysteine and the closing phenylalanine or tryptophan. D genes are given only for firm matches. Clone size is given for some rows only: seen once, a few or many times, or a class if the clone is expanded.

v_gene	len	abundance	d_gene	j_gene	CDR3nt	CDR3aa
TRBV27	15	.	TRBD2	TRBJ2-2	TGTGCCAGCAGTCCCGGACTAGCGGAGACCGGGGAGCTGTTTTTT	CASSPGLAETGELFF
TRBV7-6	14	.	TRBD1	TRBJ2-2	TGTGCCAGCAGATCCGGGACAGGGGCCGGGGAGCTGTTTTTT	CASRSGTGAGELFF
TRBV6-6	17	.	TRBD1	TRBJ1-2	TGTGCCAGCAGTTATTCCGGGACAGGGGACCGAGGGTATGGCTACACCTTC	CASSYSGTGDRGYGYTF
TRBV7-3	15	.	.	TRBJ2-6	TGTGCCAGCAGCCCCCCAGGGGCTGGGGCCAACGTCCTGACTTTC	CASSPPGAGANVLTF
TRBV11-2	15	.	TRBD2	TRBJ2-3	TGTGCCAGCAGCTTGGCGGGACTAGCAAGGGATACGCAGTATTTT	CASSLAGLARDTQYF
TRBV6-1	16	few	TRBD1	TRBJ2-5	TGTGCCAGCAGTGGAATGGACAGGGAGTCCCAAGAGACCCAGTACTTC	CASSGMDRESQETQYF
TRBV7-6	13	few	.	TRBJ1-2	TGTGCCAGCAGCTTAGGGAACCCCTATGGCTACACCTTC	CASSLGNPYGYTF
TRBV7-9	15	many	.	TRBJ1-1	TGTGCCAGCAGTCCCTACTCTGGGTGGAACACTGAAGCTTTCTTT	CASSPYSGWNTEAFF
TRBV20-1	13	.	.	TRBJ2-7	TGCAGTGCTAGAGAGGGCGGTTCCTACGAGCAGTACTTC	CSAREGGSYEQYF
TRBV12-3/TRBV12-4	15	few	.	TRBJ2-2	TGTGCCAGCAGTTTGTTCGCGGTCCACACCGGGGAGCTGTTTTTT	CASSLFAVHTGELFF
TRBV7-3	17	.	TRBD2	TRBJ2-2	TGTGCCAGCAGCTTAACTAATAGCGGGGAAGACGGCGGGGAGCTGTTTTTT	CASSLTNSGEDGGELFF
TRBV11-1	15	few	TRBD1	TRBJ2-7	TGTGCCAGCAGCTTAGCGGAACAGGGGTACTACGAGCAGTACTTC	CASSLAEQGYYEQYF
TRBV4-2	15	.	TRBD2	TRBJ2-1	TGTGCCAGCAGCCCTTATGGGACTAGTCACAATGAGCAGTTCTTC	CASSPYGTSHNEQFF
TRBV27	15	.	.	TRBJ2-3	TGTGCCAGCAGTCCCCGTTTTGGGGGAACAAAGGCGCAGTATTTT	CASSPRFGGTKAQYF
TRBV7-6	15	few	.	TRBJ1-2	TGTGCCAGCAGCTTCAACCCCGACACCAACTATGGCTACACCTTC	CASSFNPDTNYGYTF
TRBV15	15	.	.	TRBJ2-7	TGTGCCACCAGCAGAGATGCAGGGCTCGGGTCTGAGCAGTACTTC	CATSRDAGLGSEQYF
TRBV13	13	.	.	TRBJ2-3	TGTGCCAGCAGCTTAGGGGAGCGGAATACGCAGTATTTT	CASSLGERNTQYF